The 25 T cell receptor beta chains listed next were all sequenced from one sample in a study of blood T cell repertoires in COVID-19. The data were produced by immunoSEQ multiplex PCR, yet TCRdb's version contains in-frame clones alone and is incomplete. The table records 270,000 or so clones, 70% to 90% of them present only once. The sequenced material came from peripheral blood. These receptor sequences come from a woman in her twenties or thirties with COVID-19, enrolled during active disease.

The chain is built from TRBV7-9 and TRBJ2-7; no definite D call. V dropped 5 bases and J dropped 2 bases, with 13 bases sitting between them. CDR1 and CDR2 from the germline V gene are SEHNR and FQNEAQ (reference sequence). The CDR3 extends over 14 amino acids. CDR3 nucleotides: TGTGCCAGCAGCCTTCCTCTAGTTCCCTACGAGCAGTACTTC. Translating gives CASSLPLVPYEQYF.

The chain has TRBV19 and TRBJ2-3; TRBD1 aligns across 8 bases. Germline CDR1 and CDR2: LNHDA and SQIVND (reference sequence). V was pared by 1 base and J by 8 bases, with 5 bases of the junction left unmatched. CDR3 length equals 14 residues. The CDR3, as DNA: TGTGCCAGTAGTATAGGAGGGGACAGGAGTACGCAGTATTTT. The encoded protein is CASSIGGDRSTQYF.

The chain links TRBV14 to TRBJ2-3; 8 nucleotides agree with TRBD2. The CDR3 has 15 residues. Losses at the gene ends were 4 bases for V and 5 bases for J; bases not matched to a gene: 8. Germline V gene sequence: CDR1 SGHDN, CDR2 FVKESK. The CDR3 coding sequence is TGTGCCAGCAGCCTGAAATTAGCGGGGATAGATACGCAGTATTTT. It is translated as CASSLKLAGIDTQYF.

This rearrangement joins TRBV5-1 to TRBJ2-1, with D maybe TRBD2 (6 bases). Trimming shortened V by 4 bases and J by 6 bases, and 14 bases separated the two germline ends. From germline, CDR1 is SGHRS and CDR2 YFSETQ. The CDR3 has 14 residues. The CDR3 DNA sequence: TGCGCCAGCAGCAGGGACTTAGAGCCCAATGAGCAGTTCTTC. Its protein is CASSRDLEPNEQFF.

The V gene is TRBV24-1, the J gene TRBJ2-1, with 13 bases fitting TRBD2. This CDR3 is built from 18 residues. CDR1 KGHDR and CDR2 SFDVKD come from the germline V gene. V shed 4 bases and J 0 bases; nucleotides not matched to a gene: 5. CDR3 nucleotides: TGTGCCACCAGTGACCCGACTAGCGGGGGGCCCTCCTACAATGAGCAGTTCTTC. It encodes CATSDPTSGGPSYNEQFF.

This chain connects TRBV6-2 or TRBV6-3 to TRBJ1-2; 8 nucleotides agree with TRBD1. The CDR3 totals 16 residues. The trim removed 0 bases at V and 10 bases at J, leaving 13 bases unmatched. Germline values: CDR1 MNHEY, CDR2 SVGEGT. The CDR3 DNA reads as TGTGCCAGCAGTTACTCGATAATGGGACAGGATTTCGTCTACACCTTC. It encodes CASSYSIMGQDFVYTF.

This CDR3 is CSVLTGYTEAFF. The CDR3 DNA follows: TGCAGCGTGCTCACAGGTTACACTGAAGCTTTCTTT. This chain connects TRBV29-1 to TRBJ1-1, with D possibly being TRBD1 (5 bases). V was shortened by 6 bases and J by 3 bases, with 11 bases between the two germline ends. The CDR3 has 12 amino acids. Germline lookup yields CDR1 SQVTM and CDR2 ANQGSEA.

This chain joins TRBV7-8 and TRBJ1-2; 7 nucleotides line up with TRBD1. The CDR3 contains 13 residues. CDR1 is SGHVS, CDR2 FQNEAQ, per germline. Losses at the gene ends were 2 bases for V and 4 bases for J; bases not matched to a gene: 1. Here the CDR3 reads CASSLRGPYGYTF. CDR3 coding DNA: TGTGCCAGCAGCTTAAGGGGGCCCTATGGCTACACCTTC.

The chain couples TRBV2 to TRBJ1-2; D is unresolved. The germline V gene encodes CDR1 SNHLY and CDR2 FYNNEI. The CDR3 length is 13 residues. Trimming removed 7 bases at V and 8 bases at J, with 17 bases between. The DNA of the CDR3 is TGTGCCAGCAAAAGCACCCAGGCAGGAGGCTACACCTTC. Translation: CASKSTQAGGYTF.

V usage is TRBV5-4 and J usage is TRBJ2-7; TRBD2 aligns across 7 bases. The CDR3 contains 12 residues. After removal of 3 bases from V and 7 bases from J, the junction contained 4 bases not matched to a gene. Germline V gene lookup returns CDR1 SGHNT and CDR2 YYREEE (reference sequence). The CDR3: CASSSTGGEQYF. In nucleotides, the CDR3 is TGTGCCAGCAGCTCCACCGGGGGGGAGCAGTACTTC.

The chain couples TRBV12-3 or TRBV12-4 to TRBJ2-5; TRBD1 is a possible D gene (7 bases). Trimming removed 3 bases from V and 5 bases from J, with 10 bases in between. This CDR3 region has 13 residues. CDR3 region: CASSFQGGETQYF. CDR3 coding DNA: TGTGCCAGCAGTTTCCAGGGGGGTGAGACCCAGTACTTC.

The gene calls are TRBV13 and TRBJ1-4; 7 bases are a match to TRBD1. Trimming cost V 5 bases and J 7 bases; bases outside gene matches: 7. This CDR3 is built from 14 residues. Germline assignment: CDR1 PRHDT and CDR2 FYEKMQ (reference sequence). CDR3 sequence: CASSDGQESEKLFF. For the CDR3, the DNA is TGTGCCAGCAGCGATGGACAGGAGAGTGAAAAACTGTTTTTT.

In this sample, this clone turned up a few times. This rearrangement joins TRBV10-2 to TRBJ2-7, with TRBD1 as a possible D gene (5 bases). The CDR3 loop spans 14 amino acids. V was pared by 5 bases and J by 0 bases, with 11 bases between. Germline V lookup: CDR1 WSHSY, CDR2 SAAADI. The DNA for the CDR3 is TGCGCCAGCAGTCCCGGACAAGGCTCCTACGAGCAGTACTTC. Translation gives CASSPGQGSYEQYF.

This sequence joins TRBV5-1 and TRBJ1-6; 7 nucleotides match TRBD1. CDR1 is SGHRS, CDR2 YFSETQ, per germline. J was trimmed by 5 bases and V by 6 bases; bases with no gene match: 14. The CDR3 covers 17 residues. This chain's CDR3 is CASTDTAQGQNNSPLHF. The DNA for the CDR3 is TGCGCCAGCACCGATACGGCACAGGGACAGAATAATTCACCCCTCCACTTT.

This sequence joins TRBV3-1 (or the pseudogene TRBV3-2) and TRBJ1-2; 9 positions match TRBD1. CDR3 length: 20 residues. The V segment lost 3 bases and the J segment 7 bases; nucleotides outside the gene matches: 24. Germline V gene lookup returns CDR1 LGHDT and CDR2 YNNKEL (reference sequence). CDR3 loop: CASSHAGTGTKREITIGYTF. The CDR3 DNA follows: TGTGCCAGCAGCCACGCCGGGACAGGGACTAAACGGGAGATTACTATTGGCTACACCTTC.

This clone was detected once. CDR3 DNA sequence: TGTGCCAGCAGCCGCGACTCTGGGGCCAACGTCCTGACTTTC. Amino acids: CASSRDSGANVLTF. The rearrangement links TRBV6-2 or TRBV6-3 to TRBJ2-6, with unresolved D. V was pared by 6 bases and J by 0 bases, with 6 bases between. The CDR3 totals 14 residues. Germline-derived CDR1 and CDR2 are MNHEY and SVGEGT.

This chain joins TRBV7-9 and TRBJ1-4; 10 positions match TRBD1. V was pared by 5 bases and J by 5 bases, with 11 bases of the junction left unmatched. Germline CDR1 is SEHNR and CDR2 is FQNEAQ (reference sequence). CDR3 length: 17 amino acids. The CDR3 bases are TGTGCCAGCAGCCCGGGCCGGTTGGGACAGGGGAATGAAAAACTGTTTTTT. Its translation: CASSPGRLGQGNEKLFF. The whole variable domain, filled in from reference TRBV7-9 and TRBJ1-4, reads DTGVSQNPRHKITKRGQNVTFRCDPISEHNRLYWYRQTLGQGPEFLTYFQNEAQLEKSRLLSDRFSAERPKGSFSTLEIQRTEQGDSAMYLCASSPGRLGQGNEKLFFGSGTQLSVL.

The V gene is TRBV2, the J gene TRBJ2-1, with no clear D. Germline loops: CDR1 SNHLY, CDR2 FYNNEI. This CDR3 has 13 amino acids. Trimming took 3 bases from V and 12 from J, leaving 15 bases between them. The CDR3 loop reads CASSDQVLDGQFF. Written as DNA, the CDR3 is TGTGCCAGCAGTGATCAGGTGTTGGATGGGCAGTTCTTC.

The chain joins TRBV2 to TRBJ2-2; 7 bases agree with TRBD2. Germline CDR1 SNHLY, CDR2 FYNNEI. This CDR3 is built from 16 residues. Unmatched junction bases numbered 6, after V lost 5 bases and J lost 0 bases. The CDR3 nucleotides read TGTGCCAGCAGTCCCGGGGGACTACCGAACACCGGGGAGCTGTTTTTT. This translates into CASSPGGLPNTGELFF. The full variable domain, with the rest looked up from reference TRBV2 and TRBJ2-2, is EPEVTQTPSHQVTQMGQEVILRCVPISNHLYFYWYRQILGQKVEFLVSFYNNEISEKSEIFDDQFSVERPDGSNFTLKIRSTKLEDSAMYFCASSPGGLPNTGELFFGEGSRLTVL.

V and J are TRBV19 and TRBJ1-4; no reliable D call. The CDR3 contains 14 residues. Trimming removed 2 bases at V and 7 bases at J, with 11 bases between. Germline V gene sequence: CDR1 LNHDA, CDR2 SQIVND (reference sequence). The CDR3 bases are TGTGCCAGTAGTATATCGGGTCTCGGTGAAAAACTGTTTTTT. It encodes CASSISGLGEKLFF.

This sequence joins TRBV15 and TRBJ1-2, with D tentatively TRBD1 (5 bases). The CDR3 is 15 amino acids. The germline CDR1 and CDR2 sequences are LNHNV and YYDKDF (reference sequence). V lost 5 bases and J lost 3, with 16 bases in between. The DNA of the CDR3 is TGTGCCACCAGCTTCTCCCCACAGGTGTACTATGGCTACACCTTC. Protein sequence: CATSFSPQVYYGYTF.

V usage is TRBV7-9 and J usage is TRBJ2-7, with D possibly matching TRBD1 (6 bases). This CDR3 contains 15 residues. CDR1 and CDR2 (germline): SEHNR, FQNEAQ (reference sequence). Trimming took off 4 bases at V and 4 bases at J, with 17 bases between the two ends. The CDR3 is CASSYSQGVWYEQYF. CDR3 nucleotides: TGTGCCAGCAGCTATTCACAGGGTGTTTGGTACGAGCAGTACTTC.

The chain employs TRBV27 and TRBJ2-7, with D hard to call. CDR3 length: 12 residues. Per germline, CDR1 MNHEY and CDR2 SMNVEV (reference sequence). V lost 3 bases and J lost 7, with 10 bases in between. CDR3 in amino acids: CASSFENSEQYF. The CDR3 DNA sequence: TGTGCCAGCAGTTTCGAAAATAGTGAGCAGTACTTC.

The rearrangement uses TRBV28 and TRBJ1-1; maybe TRBD1 (5 bases). Germline V lookup: CDR1 MDHEN, CDR2 SYDVKM. Between the trimmed V and J ends, which lost 4 bases and 3 bases, there was a span of 15 bases. This CDR3 comprises 15 residues. Here the CDR3 reads CASSSETAGDTEAFF. CDR3 nucleotide sequence: TGTGCCAGCAGTTCCGAGACAGCGGGCGACACTGAAGCTTTCTTT.

The rearrangement uses TRBV24-1 and TRBJ1-2; TRBD1 matches 9 bases. The trim removed 9 bases at V and 4 bases at J, leaving 11 bases unmatched. This CDR3 spans 15 amino acids. Germline V gene sequence: CDR1 KGHDR, CDR2 SFDVKD. CDR3 nucleotide sequence: TGTGCCACCTCCGGGACAGGGACAGGGCTCTATGGCTACACCTTC. It is translated as CATSGTGTGLYGYTF.